This T cell receptor (beta chain) was profiled in a study of blood T cell repertoires in COVID-19. About the study: Collection of acute and convalescent COVID-19 samples took place in the United States, Italy and Spain. PBMCs, B-cell-depleted T cells, or T cells provided the cDNA or gDNA that made up the material.

Methods used by the authors: Cell counts per sample came from amplifying reference gene primers. TCRdb keeps only in-frame clones here, not all; method: immunoSEQ multiplex PCR. D and trimming come from the DNA, and the V and J calls and clone size come from that table. The repertoire holds 250,000 or so clones, with 80% to 85% as singletons. Participant-given clinical history determined each cohort assignment. This clonotype was obtained from a man aged 45-65 years who had recovered from COVID-19. The sequencing sample was made of PBMCs or T cells enriched from blood (not recorded which).

For the CDR3, the DNA is TGTGCCGCGGGGGGCAGGGATGATGGCTACACCTTC. Its protein product is CAAGGRDDGYTF. The chain joins TRBV5-4 to TRBJ1-2, with a weak D call TRBD1 (6 bases). The CDR3 extends over 12 amino acids. V shed 10 bases and J shed 6 bases, with 16 bases lying between them. CDR1 and CDR2 from the germline V gene are SGHNT and YYREEE (reference sequence). Using reference TRBV5-4 and TRBJ1-2 for the parts outside the CDR3, the full variable domain is ETGVTQSPTHLIKTRGQQVTLRCSSQSGHNTVSWYQQALGQGPQFIFQYYREEENGRGNFPPRFSGLQFPNYSSELNVNALELDDSALYLCAAGGRDDGYTFGSGTRLTVV.